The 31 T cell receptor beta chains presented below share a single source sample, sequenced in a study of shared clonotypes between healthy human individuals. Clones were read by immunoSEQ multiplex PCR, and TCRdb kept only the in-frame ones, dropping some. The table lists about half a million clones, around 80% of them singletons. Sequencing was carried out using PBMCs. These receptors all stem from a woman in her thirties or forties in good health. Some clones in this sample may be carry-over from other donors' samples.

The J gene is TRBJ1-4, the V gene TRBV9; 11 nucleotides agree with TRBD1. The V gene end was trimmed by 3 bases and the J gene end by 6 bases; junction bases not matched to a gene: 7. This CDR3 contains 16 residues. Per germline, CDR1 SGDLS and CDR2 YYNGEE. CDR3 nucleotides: TGTGCCAGCAGCGCAGGGGCGGGACAGGGGGATGAAAAACTGTTTTTT. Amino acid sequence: CASSAGAGQGDEKLFF.

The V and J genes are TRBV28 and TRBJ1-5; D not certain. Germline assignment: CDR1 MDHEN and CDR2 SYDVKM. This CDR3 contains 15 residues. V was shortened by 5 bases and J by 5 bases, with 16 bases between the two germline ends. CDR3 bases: TGTGCCAGCAGTCCCCCACGTTGGGCGGATCAGCCCCAGCATTTT. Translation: CASSPPRWADQPQHF.

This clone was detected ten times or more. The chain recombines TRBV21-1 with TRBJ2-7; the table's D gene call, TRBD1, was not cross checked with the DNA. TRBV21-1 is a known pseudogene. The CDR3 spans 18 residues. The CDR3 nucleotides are TGTGCCAGCAGCAAAGAGGGGGCGATTCGCGGCCCCAGCCACGAGCAGTACTTC. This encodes CASSKEGAIRGPSHEQYF.

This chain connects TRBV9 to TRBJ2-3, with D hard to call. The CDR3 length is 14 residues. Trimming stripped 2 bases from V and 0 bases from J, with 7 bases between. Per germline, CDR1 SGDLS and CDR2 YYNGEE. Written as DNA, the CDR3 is TGTGCCAGCAGCGTCAGGACCAGCACAGATACGCAGTATTTT. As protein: CASSVRTSTDTQYF.

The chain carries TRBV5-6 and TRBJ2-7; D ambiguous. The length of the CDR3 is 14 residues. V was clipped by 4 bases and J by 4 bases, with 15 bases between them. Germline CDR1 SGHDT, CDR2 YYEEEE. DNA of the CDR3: TGTGCCAGCAGCCCCTGGGGTAGTACTTACGAGCAGTACTTC. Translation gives CASSPWGSTYEQYF.

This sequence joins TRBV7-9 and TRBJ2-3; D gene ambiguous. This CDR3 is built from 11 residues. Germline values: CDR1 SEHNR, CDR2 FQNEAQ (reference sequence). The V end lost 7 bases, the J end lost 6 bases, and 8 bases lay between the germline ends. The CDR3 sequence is CASIITDTQYF. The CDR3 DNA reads TGTGCCAGCATAATAACGGATACGCAGTATTTT.

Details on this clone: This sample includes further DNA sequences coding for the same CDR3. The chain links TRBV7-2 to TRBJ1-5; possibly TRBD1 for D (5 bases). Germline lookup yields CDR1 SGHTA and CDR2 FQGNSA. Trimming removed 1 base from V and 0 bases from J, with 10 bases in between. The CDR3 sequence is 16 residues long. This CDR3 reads CASSLVGGDSNQPQHF. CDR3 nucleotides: TGTGCCAGCAGCTTAGTTGGGGGGGATAGCAATCAGCCCCAGCATTTT.

CDR3 DNA: TGTGCCAGCAGCTTAGATGTTGGCGTCCGCCGGGGCGAGCAGTACTTC. It translates to CASSLDVGVRRGEQYF. This sequence joins TRBV7-2 and TRBJ2-5; D may be TRBD2 (5 bases). TRBJ2-7 matches the DNA end more closely, so the J call is doubtful. The V gene's germline CDR1 is SGHTA and CDR2 FQGNSA. The CDR3 spans 16 residues.

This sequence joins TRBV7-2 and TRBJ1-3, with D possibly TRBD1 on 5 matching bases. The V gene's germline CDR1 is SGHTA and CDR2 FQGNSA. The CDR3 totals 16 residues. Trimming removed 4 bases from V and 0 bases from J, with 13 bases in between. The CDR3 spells CASSSVGGYSGNTIYF. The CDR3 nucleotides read TGTGCCAGCAGCTCTGTGGGGGGTTACTCTGGAAACACCATATATTTT.

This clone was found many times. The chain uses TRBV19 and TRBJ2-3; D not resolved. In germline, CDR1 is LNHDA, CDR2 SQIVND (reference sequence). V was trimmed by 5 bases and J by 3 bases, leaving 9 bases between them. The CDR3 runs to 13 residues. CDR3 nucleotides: TGTGCCAGTAGTCCACCAGCGACAGATACGCAGTATTTT. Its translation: CASSPPATDTQYF.

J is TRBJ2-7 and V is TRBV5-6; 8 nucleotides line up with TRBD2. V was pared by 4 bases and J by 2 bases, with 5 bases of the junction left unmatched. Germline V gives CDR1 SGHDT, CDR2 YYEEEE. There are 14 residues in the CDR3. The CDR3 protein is CASSEIAGTYEQYF. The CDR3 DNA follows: TGTGCCAGCAGCGAAATAGCGGGAACCTACGAGCAGTACTTC.

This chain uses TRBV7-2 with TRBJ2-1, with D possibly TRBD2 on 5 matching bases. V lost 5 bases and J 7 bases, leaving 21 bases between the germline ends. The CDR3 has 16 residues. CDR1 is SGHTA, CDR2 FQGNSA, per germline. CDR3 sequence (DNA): TGTGCCAGCAGCCCAATGGTGAGGGAGTGGACGAATGAGCAGTTCTTC. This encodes CASSPMVREWTNEQFF.

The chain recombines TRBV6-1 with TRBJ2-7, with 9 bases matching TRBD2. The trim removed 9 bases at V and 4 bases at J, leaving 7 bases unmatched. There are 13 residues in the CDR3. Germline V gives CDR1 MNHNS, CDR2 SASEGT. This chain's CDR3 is CASGIAGAYEQYF. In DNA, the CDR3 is TGTGCCAGTGGAATAGCGGGAGCATACGAGCAGTACTTC.

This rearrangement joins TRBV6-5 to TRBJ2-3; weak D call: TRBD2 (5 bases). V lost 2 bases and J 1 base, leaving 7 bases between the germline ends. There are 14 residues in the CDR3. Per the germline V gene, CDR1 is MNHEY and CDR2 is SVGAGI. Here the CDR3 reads CASSYVGGTDTQYF. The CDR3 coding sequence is TGTGCCAGCAGTTACGTCGGGGGCACAGATACGCAGTATTTT.

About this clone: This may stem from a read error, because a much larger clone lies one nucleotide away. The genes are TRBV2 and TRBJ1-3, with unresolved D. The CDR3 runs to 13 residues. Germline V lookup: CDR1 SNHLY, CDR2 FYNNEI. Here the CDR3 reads CDSSPGDGNTIYF. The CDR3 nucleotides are TGTGACAGCAGTCCGGGAGATGGAAACACCATATATTTT. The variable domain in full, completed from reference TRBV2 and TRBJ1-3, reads EPEVTQTPSHQVTQMGQEVILRCVPISNHLYFYWYRQILGQKVEFLVSFYNNEISEKSEIFDDQFSVERPDGSNFTLKIRSTKLEDSAMYFCDSSPGDGNTIYFGEGSWLTVV.

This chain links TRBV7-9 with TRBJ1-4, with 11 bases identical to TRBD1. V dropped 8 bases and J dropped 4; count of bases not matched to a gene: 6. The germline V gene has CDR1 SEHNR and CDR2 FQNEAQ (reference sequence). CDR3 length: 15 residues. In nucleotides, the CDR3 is TGTGCCAGCGGACAGGGGGCGCTGGATAATGAAAAACTGTTTTTT. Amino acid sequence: CASGQGALDNEKLFF.

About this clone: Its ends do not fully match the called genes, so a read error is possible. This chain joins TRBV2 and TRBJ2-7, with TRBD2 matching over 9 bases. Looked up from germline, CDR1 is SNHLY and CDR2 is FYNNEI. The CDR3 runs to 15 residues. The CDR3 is CACRVAGAGPYEQYF. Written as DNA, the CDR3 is TGTGCCTGCAGGGTAGCGGGAGCGGGACCCTACGAGCAGTACTTC.

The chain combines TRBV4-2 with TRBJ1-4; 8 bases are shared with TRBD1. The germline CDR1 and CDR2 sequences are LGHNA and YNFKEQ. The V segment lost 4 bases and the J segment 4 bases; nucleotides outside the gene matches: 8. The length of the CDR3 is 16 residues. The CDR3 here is CASSPTRGQDNEKLFF. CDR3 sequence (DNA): TGTGCCAGCAGCCCCACCCGGGGACAGGATAATGAAAAACTGTTTTTT.

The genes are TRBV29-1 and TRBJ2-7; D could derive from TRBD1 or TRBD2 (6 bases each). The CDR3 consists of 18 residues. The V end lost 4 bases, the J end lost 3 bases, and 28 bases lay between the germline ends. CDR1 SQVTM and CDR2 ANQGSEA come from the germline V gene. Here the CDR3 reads CSVVGGDTSFWGHYEQYF. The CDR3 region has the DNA TGCAGCGTTGTGGGCGGGGACACTTCCTTCTGGGGCCACTACGAGCAGTACTTC.

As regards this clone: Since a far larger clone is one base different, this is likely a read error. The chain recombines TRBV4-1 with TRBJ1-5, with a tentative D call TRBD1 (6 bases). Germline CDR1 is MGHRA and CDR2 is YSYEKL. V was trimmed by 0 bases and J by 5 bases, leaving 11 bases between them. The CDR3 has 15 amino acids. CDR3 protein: CASSQDEGGHQPQHF. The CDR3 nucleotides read TGCGCCAGCAGCCAAGATGAGGGGGGCCATCAGCCCCAGCATTTT.

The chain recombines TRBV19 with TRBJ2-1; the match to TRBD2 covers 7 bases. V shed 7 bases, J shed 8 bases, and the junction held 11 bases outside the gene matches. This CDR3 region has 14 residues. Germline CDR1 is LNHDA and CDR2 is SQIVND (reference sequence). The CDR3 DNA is TGTGCCAGTACGGGCGGGAGTGGTTTGGATGAGCAGTTCTTC. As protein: CASTGGSGLDEQFF.

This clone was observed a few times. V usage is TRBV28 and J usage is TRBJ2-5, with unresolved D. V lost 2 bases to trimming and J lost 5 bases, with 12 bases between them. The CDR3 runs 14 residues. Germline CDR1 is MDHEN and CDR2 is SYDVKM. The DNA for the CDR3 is TGTGCCAGCAGTTTAATGTCACTCGGGGAGACCCAGTACTTC. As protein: CASSLMSLGETQYF. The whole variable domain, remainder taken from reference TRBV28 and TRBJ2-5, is DVKVTQSSRYLVKRTGEKVFLECVQDMDHENMFWYRQDPGLGLRLIYFSYDVKMKEKGDIPEGYSVSREKKERFSLILESASTNQTSMYLCASSLMSLGETQYFGPGTRLLVL.

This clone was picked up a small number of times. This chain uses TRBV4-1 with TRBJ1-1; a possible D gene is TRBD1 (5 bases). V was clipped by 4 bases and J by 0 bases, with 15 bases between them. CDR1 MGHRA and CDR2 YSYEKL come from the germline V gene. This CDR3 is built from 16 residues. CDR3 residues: CASSPTDSYMNTEAFF. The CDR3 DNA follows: TGCGCCAGCAGCCCCACAGACAGTTACATGAACACTGAAGCTTTCTTT.

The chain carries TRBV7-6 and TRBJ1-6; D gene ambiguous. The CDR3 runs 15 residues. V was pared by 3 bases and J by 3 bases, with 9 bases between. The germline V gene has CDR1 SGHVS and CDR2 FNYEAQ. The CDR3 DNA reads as TGTGCCAGCAGCTTGGACGGGATCTATAATTCACCCCTCCACTTT. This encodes CASSLDGIYNSPLHF.

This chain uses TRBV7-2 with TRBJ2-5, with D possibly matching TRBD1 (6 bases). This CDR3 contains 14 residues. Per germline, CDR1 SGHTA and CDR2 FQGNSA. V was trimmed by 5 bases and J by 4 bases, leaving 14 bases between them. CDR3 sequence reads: CASSRTGRVETQYF. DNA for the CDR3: TGTGCCAGCAGCCGAACAGGGCGAGTAGAGACCCAGTACTTC. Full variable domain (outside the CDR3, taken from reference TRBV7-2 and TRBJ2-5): GAGVSQSPSNKVTEKGKDVELRCDPISGHTALYWYRQSLGQGLEFLIYFQGNSAPDKSGLPSDRFSAERTGGSVSTLTIQRTQQEDSAVYLCASSRTGRVETQYFGPGTRLLVL.

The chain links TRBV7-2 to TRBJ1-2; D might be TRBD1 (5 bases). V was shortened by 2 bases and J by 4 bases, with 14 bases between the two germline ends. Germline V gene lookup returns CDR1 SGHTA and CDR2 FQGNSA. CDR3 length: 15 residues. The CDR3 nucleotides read TGTGCCAGCAGCTTAAACCCTACCGGGGGCTATGGCTACACCTTC. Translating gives CASSLNPTGGYGYTF.

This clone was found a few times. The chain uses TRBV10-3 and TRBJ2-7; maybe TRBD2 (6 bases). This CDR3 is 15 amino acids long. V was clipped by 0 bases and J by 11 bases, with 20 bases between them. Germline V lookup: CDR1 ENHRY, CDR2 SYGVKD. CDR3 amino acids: CAISESSGAPWGEYF. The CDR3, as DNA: TGTGCCATCAGTGAGTCTTCCGGGGCTCCGTGGGGGGAGTACTTC.

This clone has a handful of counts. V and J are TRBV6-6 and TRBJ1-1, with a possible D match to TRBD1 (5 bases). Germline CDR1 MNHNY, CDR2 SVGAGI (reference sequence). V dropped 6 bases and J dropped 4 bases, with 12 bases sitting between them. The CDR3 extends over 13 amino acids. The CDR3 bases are TGTGCCAGCAGCGGGGGGGGAATCACTGAAGCTTTCTTT. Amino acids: CASSGGGITEAFF.

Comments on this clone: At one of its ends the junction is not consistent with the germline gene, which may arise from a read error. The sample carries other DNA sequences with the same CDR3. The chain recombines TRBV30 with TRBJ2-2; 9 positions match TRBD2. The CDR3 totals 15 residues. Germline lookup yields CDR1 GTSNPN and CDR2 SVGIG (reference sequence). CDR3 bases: TGTGCCGTCGGGGGGATAGCGGGAGTTGTCGGGGAACTGTTTTTT. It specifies CAVGGIAGVVGELFF.

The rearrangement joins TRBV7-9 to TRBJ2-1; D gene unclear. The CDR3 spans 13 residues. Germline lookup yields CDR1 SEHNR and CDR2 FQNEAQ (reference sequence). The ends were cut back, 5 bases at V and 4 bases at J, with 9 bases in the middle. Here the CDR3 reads CASSGNLYNEQFF. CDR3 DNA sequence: TGTGCCAGCAGCGGAAACTTATACAATGAGCAGTTCTTC.

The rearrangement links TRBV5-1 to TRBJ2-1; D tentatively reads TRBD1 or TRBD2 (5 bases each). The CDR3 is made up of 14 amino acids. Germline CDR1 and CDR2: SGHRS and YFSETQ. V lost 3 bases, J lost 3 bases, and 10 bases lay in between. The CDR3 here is CASSSGTIYNEQFF. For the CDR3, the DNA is TGCGCCAGCAGCTCGGGGACGATCTACAATGAGCAGTTCTTC.